A single sample gave rise to the 11 T cell receptor beta chains below, sequenced in a study of OX40 agonist ivuxolimab in advanced cancers. The repertoire was sequenced with immunoSEQ multiplex PCR; TCRdb's copy has only in-frame clones and lacks some. The sample carries approximately 100,000 clones, approximately 90% recorded once. The sequenced sample was CD4+ or CD8+ T cells sorted from blood, obtained in a trial of the OX40 agonist ivuxolimab. Receptor source: an adult with an advanced solid tumor such as melanoma, head and neck, liver or kidney cancer.

The V gene is TRBV4-2, the J gene TRBJ2-2; tentatively, D is TRBD2 (6 bases). This CDR3 region has 15 residues. Germline CDR1 reads LGHNA; CDR2 reads YNFKEQ. The V gene lost 1 base and the J gene lost 4 bases, with 10 bases spanning the gap. The CDR3 is CASSQGGGSTGELFF. The CDR3 DNA follows: TGTGCCAGCAGCCAAGGGGGAGGTTCCACCGGGGAGCTGTTTTTT.

The chain links TRBV7-9 to TRBJ2-3; D tentatively fits TRBD1 or TRBD2 (5 bases each). The CDR3 covers 14 residues. The germline CDR1 and CDR2 sequences are SEHNR and FQNEAQ (reference sequence). V gave up 4 bases and J gave up 2 bases, with 10 bases separating them. The CDR3 sequence is CASSYVGVTDTQYF. In DNA, the CDR3 is TGTGCCAGCAGCTATGTGGGGGTCACAGATACGCAGTATTTT.

Comments on this clone: The identical CDR3 is also encoded by other nucleotide sequences in the sample. J is TRBJ2-2 and V is TRBV28; D call uncertain. The CDR3 runs to 12 residues. V lost 5 bases and J lost 2, with 3 bases in between. Germline-derived CDR1 and CDR2 are MDHEN and SYDVKM. The CDR3 coding sequence is TGTGCCAGCAGTCTCAACACCGGGGAGCTGTTTTTT. Translation: CASSLNTGELFF. The full variable domain, completed using reference TRBV28 and TRBJ2-2, is DVKVTQSSRYLVKRTGEKVFLECVQDMDHENMFWYRQDPGLGLRLIYFSYDVKMKEKGDIPEGYSVSREKKERFSLILESASTNQTSMYLCASSLNTGELFFGEGSRLTVL.

This clone has only one observation. The chain links TRBV28 to TRBJ2-7, with 10 bases matching TRBD2. Germline assignment: CDR1 MDHEN and CDR2 SYDVKM. This CDR3 is 18 amino acids long. V was clipped by 4 bases and J by 11 bases; unmatched bases: 23. Here the CDR3 reads CASSSPGHRTTSGSYEYF. CDR3 DNA: TGTGCCAGCAGTTCACCGGGACACCGTACGACTAGCGGGTCTTATGAGTACTTC.

The gene calls are TRBV6-5 and TRBJ2-7; D possibly corresponds to TRBD2 (6 bases). V was cut by 2 bases and J by 2 bases, with 13 bases left in between. The CDR3 covers 15 residues. Germline V gene sequence: CDR1 MNHEY, CDR2 SVGAGI. The CDR3 DNA sequence: TGTGCCAGCAGTTACGGGGCGGGACCCCCCTACGAGCAGTACTTC. Amino acids: CASSYGAGPPYEQYF.

V is TRBV18 and J is TRBJ2-1; 8 nucleotides agree with TRBD2. Germline loops: CDR1 KGHSH, CDR2 LQKENI. The V gene end was trimmed by 2 bases and the J gene end by 6 bases; junction bases not matched to a gene: 0. The CDR3 runs 13 residues. The CDR3 loop is CASSPGTSNEQFF. DNA for the CDR3: TGTGCCAGCTCACCAGGGACTAGCAATGAGCAGTTCTTC.

The CDR3 is CASSGRERADTQYF. The CDR3 DNA sequence: TGCGCCAGCAGCGGGCGGGAGAGGGCAGATACGCAGTATTTT. The rearrangement joins TRBV4-1 to TRBJ2-3; TRBD2 aligns across 7 bases. Losses at the gene ends were 5 bases for V and 4 bases for J; bases not matched to a gene: 6. The CDR3 runs 14 residues. Germline V lookup: CDR1 MGHRA, CDR2 YSYEKL.

The chain has TRBV9 and TRBJ2-5, with TRBD2 as a possible D gene (6 bases). This CDR3 spans 15 amino acids. V was pared by 1 base and J by 0 bases, with 10 bases between. Germline loops: CDR1 SGDLS, CDR2 YYNGEE. This CDR3 is CASSVLGGNQETQYF. CDR3 DNA sequence: TGTGCCAGCAGCGTATTGGGGGGAAACCAAGAGACCCAGTACTTC.

This chain connects TRBV11-2 to TRBJ2-2, with TRBD2 matching 9 bases. Germline CDR1 is SGHAT and CDR2 is FQNNGV. CDR3 length: 15 amino acids. After removal of 5 bases from V and 5 bases from J, the junction contained 6 bases not matched to a gene. CDR3 residues: CASSLSGSGTGELFF. The CDR3 DNA reads as TGTGCCAGCAGCCTTAGCGGGAGTGGGACCGGGGAGCTGTTTTTT.

The chain recombines TRBV9 with TRBJ2-3, with 9 bases aligning to TRBD2. Germline V CDR1 and CDR2: SGDLS, YYNGEE. The CDR3 has 16 residues. V lost 0 bases, J lost 1 base, and 3 bases stayed unmatched. CDR3 nucleotides: TGTGCCAGCAGCGTAGGAAGGACTAGCGGCACAGATACGCAGTATTTT. It codes for CASSVGRTSGTDTQYF.

The gene calls are TRBV5-4 and TRBJ2-7; TRBD2 matches at 11 bases. This CDR3 has 15 amino acids. Germline-derived CDR1 and CDR2 are SGHNT and YYREEE (reference sequence). J gave up 1 base and V 4 bases, and 4 bases lay outside the gene matches. This CDR3 reads CASSPGLAGSYEQYF. In DNA form, the CDR3 reads TGTGCCAGCAGCCCCGGACTAGCGGGTTCCTACGAGCAGTACTTC.